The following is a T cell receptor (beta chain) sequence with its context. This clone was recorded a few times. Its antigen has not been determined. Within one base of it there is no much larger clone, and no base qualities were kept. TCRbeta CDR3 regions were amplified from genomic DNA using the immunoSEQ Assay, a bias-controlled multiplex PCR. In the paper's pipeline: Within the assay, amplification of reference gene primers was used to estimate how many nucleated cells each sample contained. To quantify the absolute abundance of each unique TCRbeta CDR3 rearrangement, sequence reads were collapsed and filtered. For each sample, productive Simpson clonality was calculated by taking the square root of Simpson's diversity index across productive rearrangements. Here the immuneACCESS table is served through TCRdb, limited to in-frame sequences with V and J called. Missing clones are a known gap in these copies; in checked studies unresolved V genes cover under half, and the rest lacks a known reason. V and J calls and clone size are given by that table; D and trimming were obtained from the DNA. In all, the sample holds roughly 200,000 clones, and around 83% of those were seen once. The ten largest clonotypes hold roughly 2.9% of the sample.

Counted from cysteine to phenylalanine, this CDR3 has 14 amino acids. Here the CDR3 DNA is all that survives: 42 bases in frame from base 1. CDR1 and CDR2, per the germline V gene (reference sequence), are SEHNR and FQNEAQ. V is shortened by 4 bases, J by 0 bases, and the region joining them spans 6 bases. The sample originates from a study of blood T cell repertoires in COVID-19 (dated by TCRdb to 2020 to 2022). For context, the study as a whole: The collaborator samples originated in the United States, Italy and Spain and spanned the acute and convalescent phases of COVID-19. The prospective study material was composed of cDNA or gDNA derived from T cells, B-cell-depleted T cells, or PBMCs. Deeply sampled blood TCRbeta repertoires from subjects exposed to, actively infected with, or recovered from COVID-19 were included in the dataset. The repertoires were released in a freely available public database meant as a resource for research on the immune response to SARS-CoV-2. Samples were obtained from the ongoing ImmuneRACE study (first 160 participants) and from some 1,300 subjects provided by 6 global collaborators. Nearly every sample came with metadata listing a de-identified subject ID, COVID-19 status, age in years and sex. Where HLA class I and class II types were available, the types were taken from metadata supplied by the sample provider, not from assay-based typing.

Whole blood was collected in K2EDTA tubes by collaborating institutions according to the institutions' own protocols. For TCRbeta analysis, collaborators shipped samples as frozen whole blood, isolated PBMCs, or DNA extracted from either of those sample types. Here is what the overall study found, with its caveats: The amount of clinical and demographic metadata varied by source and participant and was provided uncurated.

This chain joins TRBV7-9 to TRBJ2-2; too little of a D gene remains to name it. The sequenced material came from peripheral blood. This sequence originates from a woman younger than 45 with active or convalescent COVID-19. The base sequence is TGTGCCAGCAGCTCGCAGGCGAACACCGGGGAGCTGTTTTTT. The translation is CASSSQANTGELFF. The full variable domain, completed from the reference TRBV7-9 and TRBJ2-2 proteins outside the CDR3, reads DTGVSQNPRHKITKRGQNVTFRCDPISEHNRLYWYRQTLGQGPEFLTYFQNEAQLEKSRLLSDRFSAERPKGSFSTLEIQRTEQGDSAMYLCASSSQANTGELFFGEGSRLTVL.